This T cell receptor (beta chain) was found in a study of identifying expanded T cells in peripheral blood. There are 16 residues in the CDR3. V lost 1 base to trimming and J lost 2 bases, with 13 bases between them. CDR1 is SNHLY, CDR2 FYNNEI, per germline. Profiling relied on immunoSEQ multiplex PCR, and the TCRdb table lists in-frame clones only, not all of them. The sample lists about 91,000 clones; about 90% were seen once. This receptor was identified in a person aged 18 to 69 in good health. The sample taken for sequencing was blood. The V call is TRBV2, the J call TRBJ2-3, with D possibly TRBD2 on 7 matching bases. The CDR3 nucleotides read TGTGCCAGCAGTGAAGGGGGGGGCAGGATCACAGATACGCAGTATTTT. Protein sequence: CASSEGGGRITDTQYF.